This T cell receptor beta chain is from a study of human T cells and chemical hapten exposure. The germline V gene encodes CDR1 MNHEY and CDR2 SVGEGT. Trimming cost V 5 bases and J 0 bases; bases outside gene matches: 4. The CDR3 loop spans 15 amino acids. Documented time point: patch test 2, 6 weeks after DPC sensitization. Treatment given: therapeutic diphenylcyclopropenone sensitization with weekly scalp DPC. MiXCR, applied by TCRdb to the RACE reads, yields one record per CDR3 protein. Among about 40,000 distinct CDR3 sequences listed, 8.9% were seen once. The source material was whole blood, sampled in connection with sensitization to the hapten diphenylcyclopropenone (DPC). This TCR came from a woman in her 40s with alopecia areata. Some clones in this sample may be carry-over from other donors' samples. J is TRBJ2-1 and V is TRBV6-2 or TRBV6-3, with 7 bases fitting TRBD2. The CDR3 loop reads CASSHRTSSYNEQFF. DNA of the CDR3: TGTGCCAGCAGTCACCGGACTAGCTCCTACAATGAGCAGTTCTTC.